Each of the 32 T cell receptor beta chains below was sequenced from the same sample in a study of blood T cell repertoires in COVID-19. Sequencing was performed with immunoSEQ multiplex PCR; in TCRdb, only in-frame clones are kept and a portion is missing. The table has under 300,000 clones, nearly 95% seen once; the top ten hold around 0.83%. Sample: peripheral blood. The receptors were gathered from a man aged 25 to 40 with COVID-19, enrolled during active disease.

The CDR3 is CASSPRTSGELFF. For the CDR3, the DNA is TGTGCCAGCAGCCCAAGAACATCCGGGGAGCTGTTTTTT. This chain uses TRBV3-1 (or the pseudogene TRBV3-2) with TRBJ2-2; D gene unclear. The germline CDR1 and CDR2 sequences are LGHDT and YNNKEL (reference sequence). V was shortened by 4 bases and J by 6 bases, with 9 bases between the two germline ends. The CDR3 consists of 13 residues.

The V call is TRBV10-2, the J call TRBJ1-1; 9 nucleotides line up with TRBD1. J was trimmed by 5 bases and V by 3 bases; bases with no gene match: 7. The CDR3 extends over 15 amino acids. Germline V lookup: CDR1 WSHSY, CDR2 SAAADI. CDR3 residues: CASSDPGQGRTEAFF. As DNA, the CDR3 is TGCGCCAGCAGTGACCCGGGACAGGGTCGAACTGAAGCTTTCTTT.

This chain uses TRBV30 with TRBJ1-6; no reliable D call. CDR3 length equals 14 residues. The ends were cut back, 3 bases at V and 5 bases at J, with 11 bases in the middle. Germline V gives CDR1 GTSNPN, CDR2 SVGIG (reference sequence). CDR3 nucleotide sequence: TGTGCCTGGAGGGCACCCTTCGATAATTCACCCCTCCACTTT. Translating gives CAWRAPFDNSPLHF.

The chain employs TRBV5-4 and TRBJ1-4; D might be TRBD1 (6 bases). The germline V gene encodes CDR1 SGHNT and CDR2 YYREEE (reference sequence). Trimming pared 4 bases from V and 4 bases from J, leaving 11 bases between. There are 14 residues in the CDR3. This CDR3 is CASSEGQLNEKLFF. As DNA, the CDR3 is TGTGCCAGCAGCGAAGGACAGCTTAATGAAAAACTGTTTTTT.

This clone was observed once. The genes are TRBV6-5 and TRBJ1-3; no clear D. This CDR3 comprises 15 residues. V lost 5 bases to trimming and J lost 0 bases, with 11 bases between them. CDR1 and CDR2 from the germline V gene are MNHEY and SVGAGI. The CDR3 nucleotides are TGTGCCAGCAGTCCCCCAGCTAGCTCTGGAAACACCATATATTTT. This encodes CASSPPASSGNTIYF.

The rearrangement links TRBV7-9 to TRBJ2-7; TRBD1 agrees at 9 bases. CDR1 and CDR2 from the germline V gene are SEHNR and FQNEAQ (reference sequence). This CDR3 contains 15 residues. V gave up 5 bases and J gave up 2 bases; unmatched junction bases: 7. CDR3 nucleotides: TGTGCCAGCAGCCCCATGACAGGGGGGGCCTACGAGCAGTACTTC. Its translation: CASSPMTGGAYEQYF.

The chain joins TRBV6-5 to TRBJ1-2, with D possibly matching TRBD1 (6 bases). This CDR3 is built from 13 residues. Trimming stripped 7 bases from V and 8 bases from J, with 17 bases between. The germline V gene encodes CDR1 MNHEY and CDR2 SVGAGI. CDR3 sequence reads: CASTRGSKEGYTF. CDR3 DNA: TGTGCCAGCACGAGGGGGTCGAAAGAGGGCTACACCTTC.

This rearrangement joins TRBV19 to TRBJ1-1, with 7 bases aligning to TRBD1. The CDR3 runs 14 residues. Germline V gives CDR1 LNHDA, CDR2 SQIVND (reference sequence). J was trimmed by 4 bases and V by 5 bases; bases with no gene match: 7. The CDR3 region is CASSVTGVGTEAFF. The CDR3 region has the DNA TGTGCCAGTAGTGTAACAGGGGTCGGCACTGAAGCTTTCTTT.

The CDR3 bases are TGTGCCAGCAGGCCACTAGCGGGGGGACACAATGAGCAGTTCTTC. Amino acid sequence: CASRPLAGGHNEQFF. The chain joins TRBV2 to TRBJ2-1; TRBD2 matches at 12 bases. This CDR3 contains 15 residues. Per germline, CDR1 SNHLY and CDR2 FYNNEI. V lost 6 bases and J lost 5; bases outside the gene matches: 5.

The rearrangement uses TRBV6-5 and TRBJ1-1; D is undetermined. Trimming left V 9 bases short and J 4 bases short, with 15 bases between. This CDR3 spans 13 amino acids. Germline loops: CDR1 MNHEY, CDR2 SVGAGI. CDR3 residues: CASRSKRITEAFF. The CDR3 coding sequence is TGTGCCAGTAGGTCTAAGCGCATCACTGAAGCTTTCTTT.

The V gene is TRBV18, the J gene TRBJ1-5; 7 bases are a match to TRBD1. This CDR3 contains 14 residues. V shed 2 bases, J shed 7 bases, and the junction held 5 bases outside the gene matches. Germline-derived CDR1 and CDR2 are KGHSH and LQKENI. CDR3 residues: CASSPTGAGQPQHF. The CDR3 coding sequence is TGTGCCAGCTCACCAACAGGGGCAGGACAGCCCCAGCATTTT.

The chain employs TRBV7-9 and TRBJ1-4; D is perhaps TRBD1 (5 bases). V lost 5 bases, J lost 7 bases, and 17 bases lay in between. Germline CDR1 and CDR2: SEHNR and FQNEAQ (reference sequence). There are 15 residues in the CDR3. CDR3 protein: CASSPRWGDGEKLFF. The CDR3 DNA is TGTGCCAGCAGCCCCCGCTGGGGGGACGGTGAAAAACTGTTTTTT.

This clone was seen once. This sequence joins TRBV6-6 and TRBJ1-4; weak D call: TRBD1 (5 bases). The V gene's germline CDR1 is MNHNY and CDR2 SVGAGI (reference sequence). This CDR3 has 15 amino acids. V lost 8 bases and J lost 0, with 13 bases in between. For the CDR3, the DNA is TGTGCCAGCGGGGAGGGGTTCGCAACTAATGAAAAACTGTTTTTT. It codes for CASGEGFATNEKLFF.

V is TRBV27 and J is TRBJ1-6; TRBD1 matches at 9 bases. The CDR3 has 14 residues. Trimming cost V 10 bases and J 7 bases; bases outside gene matches: 8. Germline CDR1 and CDR2: MNHEY and SMNVEV (reference sequence). This chain's CDR3 is CATQTGGRNSPLHF. The CDR3 nucleotides read TGTGCCACCCAGACAGGGGGTAGAAATTCACCCCTCCACTTT.

V is TRBV10-1 and J is TRBJ1-1; no reliable D call. The ends were cut back, 4 bases at V and 1 base at J, with 7 bases in the middle. The CDR3 is 13 residues long. Per the germline V gene, CDR1 is WNHNN and CDR2 is SYGVQD (reference sequence). CDR3 sequence (DNA): TGCGCCAGCAGTGCAAGCACGAACACTGAAGCTTTCTTT. Translation: CASSASTNTEAFF.

The sample holds one count of this clone. V is TRBV6-1 and J is TRBJ2-5, with 7 bases that match TRBD2. Germline V lookup: CDR1 MNHNS, CDR2 SASEGT. Unmatched junction bases numbered 7, after V lost 1 base and J lost 5 bases. CDR3 length: 15 residues. CDR3 loop: CASSEGEGTMETQYF. The CDR3 bases are TGTGCCAGCAGTGAAGGGGAGGGAACGATGGAGACCCAGTACTTC.

The CDR3 sequence: CASSVKLAGTDTQYF. The DNA for the CDR3 is TGTGCCAGCAGCGTAAAGCTAGCGGGCACAGATACGCAGTATTTT. The genes are TRBV9 and TRBJ2-3, with TRBD2 identical over 7 bases. From germline, CDR1 is SGDLS and CDR2 YYNGEE. Trimming took 1 base from V and 1 from J; bases not matched to a gene: 3. CDR3 size: 15 residues.

The chain has TRBV3-1 (or the pseudogene TRBV3-2) and TRBJ1-6, with D possibly being TRBD1 (5 bases). In germline, CDR1 is LGHDT, CDR2 YNNKEL (reference sequence). Trimming pared 5 bases from V and 5 bases from J, leaving 10 bases between. The CDR3 loop spans 14 amino acids. The CDR3 region is CASSVDINNSPLHF. The DNA of the CDR3 is TGTGCCAGCAGCGTGGACATTAATAATTCACCCCTCCACTTT.

This chain links TRBV28 with TRBJ2-2; 8 positions agree with TRBD1. This CDR3 is built from 15 residues. CDR1 is MDHEN, CDR2 SYDVKM, per germline. Trimming cost V 3 bases and J 2 bases; bases outside gene matches: 2. CDR3 region: CASSFPGGNTGELFF. CDR3 nucleotides: TGTGCCAGCAGTTTCCCAGGGGGCAACACCGGGGAGCTGTTTTTT. Using reference TRBV28 and TRBJ2-2 for the parts outside the CDR3, the full variable domain is DVKVTQSSRYLVKRTGEKVFLECVQDMDHENMFWYRQDPGLGLRLIYFSYDVKMKEKGDIPEGYSVSREKKERFSLILESASTNQTSMYLCASSFPGGNTGELFFGEGSRLTVL.

The rearrangement joins TRBV5-1 to TRBJ1-6, with 7 positions matching TRBD1. Germline assignment: CDR1 SGHRS and CDR2 YFSETQ. V was pared by 4 bases and J by 0 bases, with 4 bases of the junction left unmatched. The CDR3 sequence is 16 residues long. CDR3 region: CASSQGDSSYNSPLHF. The CDR3 DNA follows: TGCGCCAGCAGCCAAGGGGACAGCTCCTATAATTCACCCCTCCACTTT.

This rearrangement joins TRBV2 to TRBJ2-1; TRBD1 matches at 8 bases. The CDR3 consists of 15 residues. V lost 4 bases to trimming and J lost 2 bases; unmatched junction nucleotides: 4. Per germline, CDR1 SNHLY and CDR2 FYNNEI. The CDR3, as DNA: TGTGCCAGCAGTGCGGACAGGGAAACCTACAATGAGCAGTTCTTC. It codes for CASSADRETYNEQFF.

This chain connects TRBV14 to TRBJ2-5, with TRBD2 identical over 8 bases. The CDR3 consists of 15 residues. Germline-derived CDR1 and CDR2 are SGHDN and FVKESK. Germline trimming cut 4 bases from V and 5 bases from J; bases unmatched to any gene: 9. The CDR3 spells CASSPPGGSRETQYF. The CDR3 DNA reads as TGTGCCAGCAGCCCCCCGGGAGGGTCTAGGGAGACCCAGTACTTC.

The rearrangement uses TRBV12-5 and TRBJ1-5, with 11 bases aligning to TRBD1. J lost 2 bases, V lost 5 bases, and 5 bases had no gene match. Germline CDR1 is LGHNT and CDR2 is FRNRAP. CDR3 length equals 16 residues. As DNA, the CDR3 is TGTGCTAGTGGTGGGGGGACAGGGGGTGGCAATCAGCCCCAGCATTTT. Translation gives CASGGGTGGGNQPQHF.

This clone was picked up one time. The rearrangement links TRBV6-5 to TRBJ1-1; D not certain. There are 14 residues in the CDR3. V was pared by 6 bases and J by 1 base, with 12 bases between. Germline CDR1 and CDR2: MNHEY and SVGAGI. In DNA form, the CDR3 reads TGTGCCAGCAGATTAAACTCAGGGAACACTGAAGCTTTCTTT. Protein product: CASRLNSGNTEAFF.

The chain couples TRBV5-1 to TRBJ2-1; 8 nucleotides agree with TRBD2. V dropped 6 bases and J dropped 8; count of bases not matched to a gene: 7. The CDR3 is 13 amino acids. Germline V gene sequence: CDR1 SGHRS, CDR2 YFSETQ. The CDR3 DNA reads as TGCGCCAGCACACGGGGGGGCCACGATGAGCAGTTCTTC. This encodes CASTRGGHDEQFF.

The V and J genes are TRBV7-5 and TRBJ1-2; the table calls TRBD1, which could not be checked here. TRBV7-5 is noted as a pseudogene. The CDR3 totals 11 residues. The chain's CDR3 is CAPNRGCGYTF. Written as DNA, the CDR3 is TGTGCCCCAAACAGGGGCTGTGGCTACACCTTC.

This chain uses TRBV12-2 with TRBJ2-1; TRBD1, the D gene given by the table, was not confirmed from the DNA. TRBV12-2 is shown as a pseudogene. The CDR3 has 17 residues. In DNA, the CDR3 is TGTGCAAGTCGCTTAGGAGGGGTAGGGACAGGGGGTAGTGAGCAGTTCTTC. Encoded protein: CASRLGGVGTGGSEQFF.

The genes are TRBV11-3 and TRBJ2-7; TRBD1 matches at 9 bases. Germline V lookup: CDR1 SGHNT, CDR2 YENEEA. The CDR3 spans 15 residues. V was pared by 5 bases and J by 6 bases, with 11 bases of the junction left unmatched. The CDR3 DNA sequence: TGTGCCAGCAGCCCATCGACAGGGGGTTTAACCGAGCAGTACTTC. Translating it yields CASSPSTGGLTEQYF.

The V call is TRBV5-1, the J call TRBJ2-2; 9 positions match TRBD1. Germline trimming cut 6 bases from V and 6 bases from J; bases unmatched to any gene: 9. The CDR3 length is 15 residues. Germline lookup yields CDR1 SGHRS and CDR2 YFSETQ. The chain's CDR3 is CASTQDRGWAGELFF. In nucleotides, the CDR3 is TGCGCCAGCACCCAGGACAGGGGATGGGCCGGGGAGCTGTTTTTT.

The chain is built from TRBV6-5 and TRBJ1-5; possible D gene TRBD1, 5 bases. The CDR3 spans 15 residues. Trimming stripped 7 bases from V and 0 bases from J, with 13 bases between. Per germline, CDR1 MNHEY and CDR2 SVGAGI. The CDR3 nucleotides are TGTGCCAGCATTTTCGACAGTTATAGCAATCAGCCCCAGCATTTT. Amino acids: CASIFDSYSNQPQHF.

The V call is TRBV6-5, the J call TRBJ2-2, with TRBD2 as a possible D gene (5 bases). CDR1 is MNHEY, CDR2 SVGAGI, per germline. This CDR3 comprises 15 residues. V lost 6 bases and J lost 3, with 14 bases in between. The CDR3, as DNA: TGTGCCAGCAGGACGGACTGGGCCGACACCGGGGAGCTGTTTTTT. Encoded protein: CASRTDWADTGELFF.

This chain joins TRBV6-5 and TRBJ1-2, with D uncertain. V was clipped by 5 bases and J by 5 bases, with 9 bases between them. In germline, CDR1 is MNHEY, CDR2 SVGAGI. There are 12 residues in the CDR3. This CDR3 reads CASSTQVYGYTF. CDR3 nucleotide sequence: TGTGCCAGCAGTACTCAAGTTTATGGCTACACCTTC.